This T cell receptor beta chain was documented in a study of T cell clones after liver transplantation. Study observations and caveats: A significant post-transplant drop in circulating graft-donor-reactive CD4 TCRbeta sequences occurred in most of the 8 subjects.

The CDR3 is 14 residues long. V lost 5 bases and J 5 bases, leaving 12 bases between the germline ends. Germline V gene lookup returns CDR1 SGHVS and CDR2 FNYEAQ. As for this clone: Its antigen is not known.

Libraries were prepared by immunoSEQ multiplex PCR; TCRdb keeps only in-frame clonotypes and omits some of them. Among more than 95,000 clones listed, around 80% were seen once. This rearrangement joins TRBV7-6 to TRBJ1-4; D remains unclear. This TCR derives from a human patient who received a liver transplant. The graft donor may have contributed some T cells. The sample consisted of CD4+ T cells from blood, taken around 49 months after liver transplant. The CDR3 coding sequence is TGTGCCAGCAGCCCAGACACGAGGAATGAAAAACTGTTTTTT. Encoded protein: CASSPDTRNEKLFF.